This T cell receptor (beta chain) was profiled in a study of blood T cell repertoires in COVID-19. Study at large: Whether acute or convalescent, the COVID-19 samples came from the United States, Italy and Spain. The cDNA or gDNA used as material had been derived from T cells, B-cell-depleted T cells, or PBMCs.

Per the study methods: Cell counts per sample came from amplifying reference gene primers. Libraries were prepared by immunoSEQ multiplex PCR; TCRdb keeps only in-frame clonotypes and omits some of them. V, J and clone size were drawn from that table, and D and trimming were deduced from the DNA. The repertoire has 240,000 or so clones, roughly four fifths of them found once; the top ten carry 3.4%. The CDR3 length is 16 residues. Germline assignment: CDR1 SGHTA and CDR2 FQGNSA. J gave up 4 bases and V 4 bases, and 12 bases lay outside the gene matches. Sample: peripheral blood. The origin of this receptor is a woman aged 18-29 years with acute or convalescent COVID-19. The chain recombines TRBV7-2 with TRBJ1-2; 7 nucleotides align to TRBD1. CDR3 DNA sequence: TGTGCCAGCAGCTCGTTCGGTAGTGGACAGGTCTATGGCTACACCTTC. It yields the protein CASSSFGSGQVYGYTF.